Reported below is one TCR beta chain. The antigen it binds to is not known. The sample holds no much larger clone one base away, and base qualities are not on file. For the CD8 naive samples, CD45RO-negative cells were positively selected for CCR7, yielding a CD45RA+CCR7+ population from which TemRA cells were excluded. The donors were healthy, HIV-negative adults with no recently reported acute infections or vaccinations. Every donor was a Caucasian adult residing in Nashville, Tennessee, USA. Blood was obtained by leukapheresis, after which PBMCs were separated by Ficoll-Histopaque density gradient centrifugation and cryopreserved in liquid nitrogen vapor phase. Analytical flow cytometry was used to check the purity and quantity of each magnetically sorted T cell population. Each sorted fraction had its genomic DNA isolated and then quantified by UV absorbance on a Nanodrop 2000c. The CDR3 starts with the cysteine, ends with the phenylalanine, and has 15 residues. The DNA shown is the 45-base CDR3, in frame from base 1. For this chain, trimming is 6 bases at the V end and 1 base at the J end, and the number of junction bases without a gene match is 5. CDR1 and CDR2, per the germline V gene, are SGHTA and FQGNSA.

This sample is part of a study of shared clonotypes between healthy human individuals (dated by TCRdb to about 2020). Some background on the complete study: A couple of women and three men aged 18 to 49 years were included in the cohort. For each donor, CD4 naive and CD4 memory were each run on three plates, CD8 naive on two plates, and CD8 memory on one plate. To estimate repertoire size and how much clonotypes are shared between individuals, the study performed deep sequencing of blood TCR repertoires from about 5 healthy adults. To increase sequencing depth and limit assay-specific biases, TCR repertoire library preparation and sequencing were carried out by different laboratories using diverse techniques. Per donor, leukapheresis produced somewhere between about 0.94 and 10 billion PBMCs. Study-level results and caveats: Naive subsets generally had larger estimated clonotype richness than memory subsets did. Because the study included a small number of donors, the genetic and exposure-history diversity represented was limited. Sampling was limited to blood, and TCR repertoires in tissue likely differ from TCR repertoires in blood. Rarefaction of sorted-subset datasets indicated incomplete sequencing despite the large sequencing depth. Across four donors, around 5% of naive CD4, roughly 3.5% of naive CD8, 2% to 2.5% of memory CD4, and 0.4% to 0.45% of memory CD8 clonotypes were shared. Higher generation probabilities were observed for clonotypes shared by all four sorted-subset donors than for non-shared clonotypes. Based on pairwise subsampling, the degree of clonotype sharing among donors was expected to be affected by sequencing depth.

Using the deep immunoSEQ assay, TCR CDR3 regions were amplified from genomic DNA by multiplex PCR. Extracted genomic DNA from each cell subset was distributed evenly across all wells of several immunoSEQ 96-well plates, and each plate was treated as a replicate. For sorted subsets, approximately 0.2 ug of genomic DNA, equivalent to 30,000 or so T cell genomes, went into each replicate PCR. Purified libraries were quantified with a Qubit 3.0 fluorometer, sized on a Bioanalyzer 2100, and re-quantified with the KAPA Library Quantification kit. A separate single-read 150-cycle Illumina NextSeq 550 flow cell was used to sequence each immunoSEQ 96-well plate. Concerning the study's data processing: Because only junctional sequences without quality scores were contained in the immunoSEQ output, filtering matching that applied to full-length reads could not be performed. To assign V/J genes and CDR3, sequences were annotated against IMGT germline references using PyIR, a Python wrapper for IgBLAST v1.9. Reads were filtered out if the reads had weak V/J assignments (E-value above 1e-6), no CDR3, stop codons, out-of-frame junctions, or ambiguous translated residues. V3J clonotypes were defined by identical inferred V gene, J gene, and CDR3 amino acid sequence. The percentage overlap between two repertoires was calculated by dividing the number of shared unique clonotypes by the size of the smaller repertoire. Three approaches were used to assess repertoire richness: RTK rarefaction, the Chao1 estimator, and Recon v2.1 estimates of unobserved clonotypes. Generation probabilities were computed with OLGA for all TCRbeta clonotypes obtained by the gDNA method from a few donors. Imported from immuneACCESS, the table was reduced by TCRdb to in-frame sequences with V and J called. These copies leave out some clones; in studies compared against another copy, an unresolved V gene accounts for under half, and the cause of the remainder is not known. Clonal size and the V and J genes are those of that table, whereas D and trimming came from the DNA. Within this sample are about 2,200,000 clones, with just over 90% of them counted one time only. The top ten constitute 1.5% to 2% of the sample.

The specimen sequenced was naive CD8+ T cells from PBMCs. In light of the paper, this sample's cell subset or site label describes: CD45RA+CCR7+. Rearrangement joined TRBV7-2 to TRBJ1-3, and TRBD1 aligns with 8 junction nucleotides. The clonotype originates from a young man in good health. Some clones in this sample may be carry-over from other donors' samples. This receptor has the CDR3 CASRGTGRSGNTIYF. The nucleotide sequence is TGTGCCAGCAGAGGGACAGGACGGTCTGGAAACACCATATATTTT. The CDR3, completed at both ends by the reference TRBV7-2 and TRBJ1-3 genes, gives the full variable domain GAGVSQSPSNKVTEKGKDVELRCDPISGHTALYWYRQSLGQGLEFLIYFQGNSAPDKSGLPSDRFSAERTGGSVSTLTIQRTQQEDSAVYLCASRGTGRSGNTIYFGEGSWLTVV.